These 3 T cell receptor beta chains were all obtained from the same sample, sequenced in a study of Graves' ophthalmopathy and Graves' hyperthyroidism. RNA served as the template for amplifying TCR beta CDR3 regions. Second-round multiplex PCR followed a first-round RT-PCR using HTBI primers. In TCRdb, the multiplex PCR reads were re-called with MiXCR into one record per CDR3 protein. The sample includes some 520,000 distinct CDR3 sequences, around 15% of them seen just once. Material: blood. These receptors were collected from a woman aged 25 to 39 with Graves' ophthalmopathy.

This clonotype was detected many times. The V gene is TRBV12-3 or TRBV12-4, the J gene TRBJ2-2; D gene uncertain. The germline V and J ends were trimmed by 0 bases and 6 bases, with 5 bases remaining between them. The CDR3 covers 13 residues. The CDR3: CASSLAGSGELFF. In nucleotides, the CDR3 is TGTGCCAGCAGTTTAGCGGGATCCGGGGAGCTGTTTTTT.

The V and J genes are TRBV20-1 and TRBJ1-5; 7 bases map to TRBD1. Germline CDR1 DFQATT, CDR2 SNEGSKA (reference sequence). Trimming cost V 3 bases and J 6 bases; bases outside gene matches: 5. This CDR3 region has 13 residues. The CDR3 sequence: CSASPTGTQPQHF. In DNA, the CDR3 is TGCAGTGCTAGCCCGACAGGGACTCAGCCCCAGCATTTT.

Remarks on this clonotype: This may come from a read error, since a much larger clone is one base off. The chain has TRBV6-1 and TRBJ2-7, with 10 bases matching TRBD2. CDR3 length: 15 residues. CDR1 is MNHNS, CDR2 SASEGT, per germline. Germline trimming cut 3 bases from V and 4 bases from J; bases unmatched to any gene: 6. This chain's CDR3 is CASSDVGTSVYEQYF. The CDR3 coding sequence is TGTGCCAGCAGTGACGTCGGGACTAGCGTATACGAGCAGTACTTC.